This note documents a single TCR beta chain sequence. This clone came up a few times. The antigen it binds to is not known. Base qualities were left out, and no much larger clone turns up one base away. Using the deep immunoSEQ assay, multiplex PCR amplified TCR CDR3 regions from genomic DNA. Genomic DNA extracted from each cell subset was distributed evenly over all wells of several immunoSEQ 96-well plates, and each plate served as one replicate. For sorted subsets, roughly 0.2 ug genomic DNA, equal to about 30,000 T cell genomes, was loaded into each replicate PCR. The purified libraries were quantified using a Qubit 3.0 fluorometer, sized with a Bioanalyzer 2100, and then quantified again using the KAPA Library Quantification kit. Every immunoSEQ 96-well plate was sequenced on a dedicated single-read 150-cycle Illumina NextSeq 550 flow cell. As for how the authors treated the data: Because only junctional sequences without quality scores were contained in the immunoSEQ output, filtering matching that applied to full-length reads could not be performed. To assign V/J genes and CDR3, sequences were annotated using PyIR, a Python wrapper for IgBLAST v1.9, with IMGT germline references. Reads were removed for weak V/J assignments (E-value above 1e-6), missing CDR3, stop codons, out-of-frame junctions, or ambiguous translated residues. V3J clonotypes were defined as sequences sharing the same inferred V gene, J gene, and CDR3 amino acid sequence. To compute the percentage overlap between repertoires, the number of shared unique clonotypes was divided by the size of the smaller repertoire. Repertoire richness was assessed with RTK rarefaction, the Chao1 estimator, and Recon v2.1 estimates of unobserved clonotypes. Generation probabilities were computed with OLGA for all TCRbeta clonotypes obtained by the gDNA method from four donors. Held by TCRdb, this immuneACCESS table contains in-frame sequences only and omits some clones. Under half of the omission traces to an unresolved V gene where checked; the cause of the rest is unknown. The V and J calls and clone size were taken over from that table, and D and trimming were inferred from the DNA. For this sample there are millions of clones; 93% appear just once. Jointly, the top ten make up more than 1.5% of the sample.

The record originates from a study of shared clonotypes between healthy human individuals (dated by TCRdb to 2018 to 2021). Study-wide context: The cohort included three men and a couple of women between 18 and 49 years of age. Per donor, three plates each were used for CD4 naive and CD4 memory, two for CD8 naive, and one for CD8 memory. Blood TCR repertoires of five healthy adults were deeply sequenced to estimate repertoire size and the extent of clonotype sharing between individuals. To increase sequencing depth and limit assay-specific biases, TCR repertoire library preparation and sequencing were carried out by different laboratories using diverse techniques. Per donor, leukapheresis produced somewhere between about 0.94 and 9 billion PBMCs.

Study-level results and caveats: The genetic and exposure-history diversity represented was limited by the small number of donors. Pairwise subsampling indicated that sequencing depth was expected to affect the degree of clonotype sharing among donors. Clonotypes shared by all four sorted-subset donors showed higher generation probabilities than non-shared clonotypes. Even with the large sequencing depth, rarefaction of the sorted-subset datasets indicated that sequencing was incomplete. About 4.5% of naive CD4, 3.5% of naive CD8, roughly 2.4% of memory CD4, and more than 0.35% of memory CD8 clonotypes were shared across a few donors. Only blood was sampled, and tissue TCR repertoires likely differ from those in blood. Naive subsets generally had larger estimated clonotype richness than memory subsets.

For the CD8 naive samples, CD45RO-negative cells were positively selected for CCR7, yielding a CD45RA+CCR7+ population from which TemRA cells were excluded. The donors were healthy, HIV-negative adults who had no recently reported acute infections or vaccinations. All donors were Caucasian adults living in Nashville, Tennessee, USA. Blood was collected by leukapheresis, and PBMCs were isolated by Ficoll-Histopaque density gradient centrifugation and then cryopreserved in liquid nitrogen vapor phase. Analytical flow cytometry was used to check the purity and quantity of every magnetically sorted T cell population. Genomic DNA was isolated from every sorted fraction and measured by UV absorbance on a Nanodrop 2000c. The CDR3 contains 11 residues, cysteine and phenylalanine counted. Only the CDR3 DNA stays, 33 bases, in frame from base 1. From a lookup of the germline V gene (reference sequence), CDR1 and CDR2 are LNHDA and SQIVND. V and J lose 3 bases and 10 bases, and a span of 7 bases separates them.

This chain is built from TRBV19 and TRBJ2-1, with no confidently assigned D gene. Input material: naive CD8+ T cells from PBMCs. Taken with the paper, the label for cell subset or site translates to: CD45RA+CCR7+. This clonotype was sampled from a man younger than 30 in good health. Some clones in this sample may be carry-over from other donors' samples. The CDR3 sequence is CASSITEEQFF. Read as DNA, the sequence is TGTGCCAGTAGTATCACCGAGGAGCAGTTCTTC.